This TCR beta chain was recovered during a study of long-term antiretroviral therapy in people with HIV. Across the study: First collections came about a decade before the 2015 immediate-ART recommendation. Study outcomes and limitations: Post-ART diversity increased but stayed below transplant donor controls. No data were available on ART adherence, viral resistance or therapy changes. HIV repertoires covered narrower CDR3 length ranges than controls did.

V was pared by 9 bases and J by 2 bases, with 11 bases between. Germline CDR1 reads SNHLY; CDR2 reads FYNNEI. The CDR3 is 13 residues long. With respect to this clone: Its antigen is not known.

Survey-level immunoSEQ v3.0 assays were run. Method: immunoSEQ multiplex PCR; TCRdb's copy keeps in-frame clones and lacks some. Of about 37,000 clones in the sample, less than 90% were seen once. The sequencing here drew on unsorted PBMCs, taken 1 year after starting antiretroviral therapy. The TCR comes from a man aged 18-30 years with HIV. The V and J genes are TRBV2 and TRBJ2-4, with no clear D. CDR3: CASWGISKNIQYF. The CDR3 DNA is TGTGCCAGTTGGGGAATATCCAAAAACATTCAGTACTTC.